Listed below are T cell receptor beta chains from one sample, sequenced in a study of T cell responses to AZD1222 COVID-19 vaccine. The protocol was immunoSEQ multiplex PCR, while the TCRdb copy is restricted to in-frame clones and leaves out a portion. The repertoire holds some 150,000 clones, with approximately 89% as singletons. This specimen was peripheral blood, taken on day 0 of AZD1222 vaccination. These receptors all stem from an adult in good health. Each CDR3 is given with its conserved first and last residue. A D gene is named only where the DNA matches it firmly. Part of the rows lack a size; the others show once, few, many or a class for expanded clones.

d_gene	j_gene	v_gene	abundance	CDR3aa	CDR3nt
TRBD2	TRBJ2-2	TRBV5-4	NA	CASSSGLAGELTGELFF	TGTGCCAGCAGCTCCGGGCTAGCGGGAGAATTAACCGGGGAGCTGTTTTTT
TRBD1	TRBJ1-1	TRBV6-5	NA	CASSYSAGGAEAFF	TGTGCCAGCAGTTACTCGGCAGGGGGCGCGGAAGCTTTCTTT
TRBD1	TRBJ2-3	TRBV6-2/TRBV6-3	NA	CASSRDSAGTDTQYF	TGTGCCAGCAGCCGGGACAGCGCGGGCACAGATACGCAGTATTTT
NA	TRBJ2-7	TRBV12-3/TRBV12-4	NA	CASSIRGDGEQYF	TGTGCCAGCAGCATCCGGGGAGACGGCGAGCAGTACTTC
NA	TRBJ1-2	TRBV19	NA	CASRFGSADYGYTF	TGTGCCAGTAGGTTCGGCAGCGCGGACTATGGCTACACCTTC
TRBD1	TRBJ2-3	TRBV5-1	NA	CASSLGGQGPDTQYF	TGCGCCAGCAGCTTGGGCGGACAGGGACCAGATACGCAGTATTTT
NA	TRBJ2-6	TRBV6-1	NA	CASSGPGHLSGANVLTF	TGTGCCAGCAGTGGTCCGGGACACCTCTCTGGGGCCAACGTCCTGACTTTC
NA	TRBJ1-2	TRBV6-2/TRBV6-3	NA	CASSSAPIIGGYTF	TGTGCCAGCAGTTCGGCGCCAATCATTGGTGGCTACACCTTC
NA	TRBJ1-1	TRBV9	NA	CASRETESLTEAFF	TGTGCCAGCAGAGAGACTGAATCCCTCACTGAAGCTTTCTTT
TRBD1	TRBJ1-3	TRBV19	NA	CASSIGQGDGNTIYF	TGTGCCAGTAGTATCGGACAGGGCGACGGAAACACCATATATTTT
NA	TRBJ2-7	TRBV27	few	CASSTRTHYEQYF	TGTGCCAGCAGTACGCGGACACACTACGAGCAGTACTTC
NA	TRBJ2-4	TRBV2	NA	CASSETQSGLAKNIQYF	TGTGCCAGCAGTGAAACCCAAAGCGGGCTAGCCAAAAACATTCAGTACTTC
NA	TRBJ1-1	TRBV5-5	NA	CATGSEGDTEAFF	TGTGCCACCGGGTCGGAAGGGGACACTGAAGCTTTCTTT
NA	TRBJ2-2	TRBV11-1	NA	CASSLVGSYTGELFF	TGTGCCAGCAGCTTAGTGGGCTCTTACACCGGGGAGCTGTTTTTT
NA	TRBJ1-3	TRBV5-1	NA	CASRPQGGGSGNTIYF	TGCGCCAGCAGGCCACAGGGAGGGGGCTCTGGAAACACCATATATTTT
TRBD1	TRBJ1-4	TRBV5-1	NA	CASSLGGQPQTNEKLFF	TGCGCCAGCAGCTTGGGGGGACAGCCGCAAACTAATGAAAAACTGTTTTTT
NA	TRBJ2-5	TRBV5-6	NA	CASSLAGHRSQETQYF	TGTGCCAGCAGCTTGGCGGGGCACAGAAGCCAAGAGACCCAGTACTTC
TRBD2	TRBJ2-2	TRBV5-1	once	CASSAAGGSRELFF	TGCGCCAGCAGCGCAGCGGGAGGTAGTAGGGAGCTGTTTTTT
TRBD1	TRBJ1-2	TRBV7-9	NA	CASSLEGQGYYGYTF	TGTGCCAGCAGCTTAGAGGGACAGGGGTACTATGGCTACACCTTC
NA	TRBJ1-1	TRBV5-4	NA	CASSLKGSHTEAFF	TGTGCCAGCAGCTTAAAGGGGTCTCACACTGAAGCTTTCTTT
NA	TRBJ2-1	TRBV12-3/TRBV12-4	NA	CASSLKQNNEQFF	TGTGCCAGCAGTTTAAAACAGAACAATGAGCAGTTCTTC
TRBD2	TRBJ2-1	TRBV25-1	NA	CASSPPREGISYNEQFF	TGTGCCAGCAGTCCCCCGAGGGAGGGGATTTCCTACAATGAGCAGTTCTTC
TRBD2	TRBJ2-7	TRBV14	once	CASSQVCLCSGRARSYEQYF	TGTGCCAGCAGCCAAGTCTGCTTGTGTAGCGGGAGGGCAAGATCCTACGAGCAGTACTTC
NA	TRBJ1-1	TRBV14	once	CASIPTGHLHTEAFF	TGTGCCAGCATCCCTACCGGGCACCTCCACACTGAAGCTTTCTTT
NA	TRBJ2-1	TRBV5-4	NA	CASSNPRLGPYNEQFF	TGTGCCAGCAGCAACCCACGACTAGGCCCTTACAATGAGCAGTTCTTC
TRBD1	TRBJ1-2	TRBV19	NA	CASTPGTGNRNYGYTF	TGTGCCAGTACTCCTGGGACAGGTAACCGGAACTATGGCTACACCTTC
NA	TRBJ1-5	TRBV7-2	NA	CASSSPGGRYQPQHF	TGTGCCAGCAGCTCCCCCGGGGGGCGTTATCAGCCCCAGCATTTT